These 30 T cell receptor beta chains were sequenced from one sample in a study of blood T cell repertoires in COVID-19 (dated by TCRdb to about 2020). Receptors were amplified or captured by the immunoSEQ multiplex PCR assay. Sourced from immuneACCESS, this table was stored by TCRdb with only in-frame sequences that have V and J called. A share of the clones is absent; for the studies checked, an unresolved V gene accounts for under half, and the remainder has no known explanation. This sample holds fewer than 95,000 clones; approximately 89% were observed only once. About 0.51% of the sample rests with the top ten. What was sequenced was peripheral blood. The receptors shown here come from a man aged 60 to 75 with acute or convalescent COVID-19.

This clone was observed a single time. V is TRBV5-1 and J is TRBJ2-6; TRBD2 matches at 7 bases. CDR1 is SGHRS, CDR2 YFSETQ, per germline. The CDR3 covers 15 residues. V shed 1 base, J shed 2 bases, and the junction held 0 bases outside the gene matches. The CDR3, as DNA: TGCGCCAGCAGCTTGAGCGGGACTGGGGCCAACGTCCTGACTTTC. As protein: CASSLSGTGANVLTF.

The chain uses TRBV30 and TRBJ2-7; 9 positions agree with TRBD1. The length of the CDR3 is 14 residues. Germline CDR1 reads GTSNPN; CDR2 reads SVGIG (reference sequence). V shed 4 bases, J shed 2 bases, and the junction held 6 bases outside the gene matches. The CDR3 loop is CAWTFGQGTYEQYF. DNA of the CDR3: TGTGCCTGGACCTTCGGACAGGGGACCTACGAGCAGTACTTC.

The chain combines TRBV3-1 (or the pseudogene TRBV3-2) with TRBJ2-3, with D unclear. The CDR3 is 17 residues long. Germline V gives CDR1 LGHDT, CDR2 YNNKEL (reference sequence). V lost 0 bases to trimming and J lost 2 bases, with 15 bases between them. DNA for the CDR3: TGTGCCAGCAGCCAAGAAGTAGGAGAGCCAACCACAGATACGCAGTATTTT. This sequence encodes CASSQEVGEPTTDTQYF.

This chain uses TRBV6-1 with TRBJ1-3; D is possibly TRBD1 (5 bases). CDR1 and CDR2 (germline): MNHNS, SASEGT. V was cut by 2 bases and J by 3 bases, with 17 bases left in between. The CDR3 runs to 17 residues. CDR3 amino acids: CASSELDSGVGGNTIYF. The CDR3 DNA sequence: TGTGCCAGCAGTGAACTCGACAGTGGGGTTGGTGGAAACACCATATATTTT.

The chain carries TRBV3-1 (or the pseudogene TRBV3-2) and TRBJ2-7, with unresolved D. The CDR3 spans 13 residues. V shed 1 base and J shed 3 bases, with 7 bases lying between them. The germline V gene has CDR1 LGHDT and CDR2 YNNKEL (reference sequence). Here the CDR3 reads CASSQVTGYEQYF. In nucleotides, the CDR3 is TGTGCCAGCAGCCAAGTGACTGGCTACGAGCAGTACTTC.

The chain employs TRBV19 and TRBJ2-5; 8 positions match TRBD1. CDR1 is LNHDA and CDR2 is SQIVND in the germline V gene (reference sequence). The ends lost 4 bases at V and 1 base at J; junction bases unmatched: 8. The CDR3 covers 16 residues. The chain's CDR3 is CASSTPGTGPQETQYF. CDR3 nucleotides: TGTGCCAGTAGTACCCCCGGGACAGGCCCCCAAGAGACCCAGTACTTC.

This sequence joins TRBV27 and TRBJ2-7, with 9 bases that match TRBD1. The CDR3 is 14 residues long. Germline values: CDR1 MNHEY, CDR2 SMNVEV (reference sequence). V was pared by 5 bases and J by 4 bases, with 6 bases of the junction left unmatched. CDR3 region: CASSPTTGGYEQYF. CDR3 nucleotides: TGTGCCAGCAGTCCCACGACAGGGGGGTACGAGCAGTACTTC.

The genes are TRBV3-1 (or the pseudogene TRBV3-2) and TRBJ2-1, with 9 nucleotides matching TRBD2. This CDR3 contains 15 residues. Germline lookup yields CDR1 LGHDT and CDR2 YNNKEL (reference sequence). V was pared by 3 bases and J by 1 base, with 1 base of the junction left unmatched. This CDR3 is CASSQTSGSYNEQFF. The CDR3 coding sequence is TGTGCCAGCAGCCAGACTAGCGGATCCTACAATGAGCAGTTCTTC.

This sequence joins TRBV6-1 and TRBJ1-2, with a possible D match to TRBD1 (6 bases). V was shortened by 5 bases and J by 7 bases, with 20 bases between the two germline ends. Germline V gene data show CDR1 as MNHNS and CDR2 as SASEGT. The CDR3 sequence is 15 residues long. CDR3 protein: CASSSSGGAPRGYTF. For the CDR3, the DNA is TGTGCCAGCAGTTCATCGGGGGGGGCGCCCCGTGGCTACACCTTC.

The chain employs TRBV7-6 and TRBJ2-7, with D possibly TRBD2 on 5 matching bases. The germline V gene has CDR1 SGHVS and CDR2 FNYEAQ. V was pared by 5 bases and J by 4 bases, with 15 bases between. CDR3 size: 14 residues. CDR3 bases: TGTGCCAGCAGCCAGGACTCAATAATATACGAGCAGTACTTC. It is translated as CASSQDSIIYEQYF.

This chain links TRBV7-8 with TRBJ1-2; D remains unclear. Per germline, CDR1 SGHVS and CDR2 FQNEAQ. There are 14 residues in the CDR3. The ends were cut back, 1 base at V and 6 bases at J, with 12 bases in the middle. CDR3 residues: CASSLGGVGDGYTF. DNA for the CDR3: TGTGCCAGCAGCTTAGGCGGGGTCGGCGATGGCTACACCTTC.

The chain couples TRBV7-6 to TRBJ2-5; no reliable D call. Germline CDR1 SGHVS, CDR2 FNYEAQ. Trimming removed 1 base at V and 1 base at J, with 7 bases between. CDR3 length: 14 residues. CDR3 sequence (DNA): TGTGCCAGCAGCTTAGGCCCAGTCCAAGAGACCCAGTACTTC. This gives the protein CASSLGPVQETQYF.

CDR3 residues: CATSRDRVGNTIYF. CDR3 nucleotides: TGTGCCACCAGCAGAGACAGGGTTGGAAACACCATATATTTT. This chain joins TRBV15 and TRBJ1-3; tentatively, D is TRBD1 (5 bases). The CDR3 extends over 14 amino acids. CDR1 is LNHNV, CDR2 YYDKDF, per germline (reference sequence). Deletions cut 0 bases from V and 3 bases from J, with 6 bases between.

The CDR3 here is CASSQDSGARETQYF. The CDR3 DNA is TGTGCCAGCAGCCAAGATTCAGGGGCCCGAGAGACCCAGTACTTC. The rearrangement joins TRBV3-1 (or the pseudogene TRBV3-2) to TRBJ2-5; a possible D gene is TRBD1 (6 bases). The CDR3 runs 15 residues. The germline V gene has CDR1 LGHDT and CDR2 YNNKEL (reference sequence). Trimming shortened V by 0 bases and J by 4 bases, and 12 bases separated the two germline ends.

For the CDR3, the DNA is TGTGCCAGCAGTCTTATGCGCCTCTCCTACGAGCAGTACTTC. Encoded protein: CASSLMRLSYEQYF. The V call is TRBV14, the J call TRBJ2-7; no reliable D call. Germline CDR1 is SGHDN and CDR2 is FVKESK. V gave up 6 bases and J gave up 0 bases, with 12 bases separating them. CDR3 length: 14 amino acids.

V is TRBV29-1 and J is TRBJ2-5; 12 bases fit TRBD2. Germline V gene data show CDR1 as SQVTM and CDR2 as ANQGSEA. After removal of 4 bases from V and 4 bases from J, the junction contained 1 base not matched to a gene. The CDR3 is 13 amino acids. CDR3 region: CSVVGLAGETQYF. The CDR3 DNA sequence: TGCAGCGTTGTGGGACTAGCGGGAGAGACCCAGTACTTC.

This clone was observed a single time. This chain connects TRBV7-3 to TRBJ2-1; 13 nucleotides match TRBD2. The germline V gene has CDR1 SGHTA and CDR2 FQGTGA. The CDR3 length is 15 residues. Trimming took 5 bases from V and 9 from J; bases not matched to a gene: 7. CDR3 coding DNA: TGTGCCAGCAGCCCTAATCGACTAGCGGGAGGTGAGCAGTTCTTC. Protein: CASSPNRLAGGEQFF.

The chain has TRBV5-1 and TRBJ2-7; D ambiguous. Germline lookup yields CDR1 SGHRS and CDR2 YFSETQ. The CDR3 covers 14 residues. The V end lost 0 bases, the J end lost 6 bases, and 13 bases lay between the germline ends. The CDR3 sequence: CASSLAGSAGEQYF. The CDR3 DNA reads as TGCGCCAGCAGCTTGGCCGGTAGTGCTGGCGAGCAGTACTTC.

This chain links TRBV9 with TRBJ2-2; 9 nucleotides line up with TRBD2. The length of the CDR3 is 14 residues. V dropped 4 bases and J dropped 8; count of bases not matched to a gene: 6. The germline CDR1 and CDR2 sequences are SGDLS and YYNGEE. Written as DNA, the CDR3 is TGTGCCAGCAGCCCGGGACTAGCTGGTGGGGAGCTGTTTTTT. The encoded protein is CASSPGLAGGELFF.

This rearrangement joins TRBV11-2 to TRBJ2-1; the match to TRBD2 covers 10 bases. J lost 6 bases, V lost 6 bases, and 5 bases had no gene match. Germline V gene sequence: CDR1 SGHAT, CDR2 FQNNGV. The CDR3 is 14 amino acids. As DNA, the CDR3 is TGTGCCAGCAGACCTAGCGGGAGCAGCAATGAGCAGTTCTTC. It specifies CASRPSGSSNEQFF.

This chain uses TRBV4-2 with TRBJ1-5, with D tentatively TRBD1 (6 bases). The V end was cut by 5 bases, the J end by 4 bases, with 15 bases between. The CDR3 extends over 15 amino acids. Germline CDR1 LGHNA, CDR2 YNFKEQ. Written as DNA, the CDR3 is TGTGCCAGCAGCTCCCAAGGACAGAAAAATCAGCCCCAGCATTTT. Translated: CASSSQGQKNQPQHF.

The V gene is TRBV24-1, the J gene TRBJ2-3; no clear D gene. Germline V CDR1 and CDR2: KGHDR, SFDVKD. Trimming removed 0 bases from V and 3 bases from J, with 6 bases in between. This CDR3 is built from 14 residues. The DNA for the CDR3 is TGTGCCACCAGTGATTTGCTGGCTACAGATACGCAGTATTTT. Amino acid sequence: CATSDLLATDTQYF.

CDR3 residues: CASSLAGGQINSPLHF. For the CDR3, the DNA is TGTGCCAGCAGCTTGGCCGGAGGACAGATCAATTCACCCCTCCACTTT. The genes are TRBV5-4 and TRBJ1-6, with D perhaps TRBD1 (6 bases). Trimming stripped 0 bases from V and 7 bases from J, with 14 bases between. This CDR3 is 16 amino acids long. The germline V gene has CDR1 SGHNT and CDR2 YYREEE (reference sequence).

The rearrangement joins TRBV28 to TRBJ1-1; weak D call: TRBD1 (5 bases). The V gene lost 6 bases and the J gene lost 2 bases, with 16 bases spanning the gap. CDR1 MDHEN and CDR2 SYDVKM come from the germline V gene. CDR3 length equals 15 residues. The CDR3 sequence: CASRWSKGINTEAFF. The CDR3 DNA follows: TGTGCCAGCAGGTGGAGCAAGGGGATAAACACTGAAGCTTTCTTT.

The chain uses TRBV9 and TRBJ1-1; 9 bases are shared with TRBD1. Germline V gene lookup returns CDR1 SGDLS and CDR2 YYNGEE. V was pared by 3 bases and J by 4 bases, with 1 base of the junction left unmatched. The CDR3 is 13 amino acids. The CDR3 region has the DNA TGTGCCAGCAGCGGGACAGGGGTCACTGAAGCTTTCTTT. This codes for CASSGTGVTEAFF.

The chain joins TRBV2 to TRBJ1-5; 7 bases line up with TRBD1. J gave up 8 bases and V 6 bases, and 16 bases lay outside the gene matches. CDR3 length: 16 amino acids. CDR1 and CDR2 (germline): SNHLY, FYNNEI. The DNA of the CDR3 is TGTGCCAGCAGCGGACGACAAGGGACAGTCGCTGAGCCCCAGCATTTT. Residues: CASSGRQGTVAEPQHF. The full variable domain, its missing parts supplied by reference TRBV2 and TRBJ1-5, is EPEVTQTPSHQVTQMGQEVILRCVPISNHLYFYWYRQILGQKVEFLVSFYNNEISEKSEIFDDQFSVERPDGSNFTLKIRSTKLEDSAMYFCASSGRQGTVAEPQHFGDGTRLSIL.

V and J are TRBV18 and TRBJ2-3; 8 bases line up with TRBD1. J lost 6 bases, V lost 3 bases, and 8 bases had no gene match. Germline lookup yields CDR1 KGHSH and CDR2 LQKENI. This CDR3 has 15 residues. The DNA of the CDR3 is TGTGCCAGCTCACCTAACAGGGGGAGGACTGATACGCAGTATTTT. This sequence encodes CASSPNRGRTDTQYF.

V is TRBV6-5 and J is TRBJ1-1, with a weak D call TRBD1 (5 bases). Germline V CDR1 and CDR2: MNHEY, SVGAGI. Trimming removed 5 bases at V and 5 bases at J, with 12 bases between. CDR3 length equals 13 residues. CDR3: CASSNNQGTEAFF. The CDR3 DNA follows: TGTGCCAGCAGTAACAATCAGGGTACTGAAGCTTTCTTT.

This clone appeared a single time. The chain combines TRBV7-2 with TRBJ2-1; 7 bases align to TRBD1. CDR1 SGHTA and CDR2 FQGNSA come from the germline V gene. The CDR3 consists of 14 residues. V lost 3 bases to trimming and J lost 7 bases; unmatched junction nucleotides: 6. CDR3 coding DNA: TGTGCCAGCAGCTTGGGACAGTTTAAGAATGAGCAGTTCTTC. This codes for CASSLGQFKNEQFF.

The V call is TRBV7-7, the J call TRBJ1-3; possible D gene TRBD1, 5 bases. Per the germline V gene, CDR1 is SSHAT and CDR2 is FNYEAQ (reference sequence). V was trimmed by 5 bases and J by 0 bases, leaving 20 bases between them. This CDR3 region has 18 residues. The CDR3 nucleotides are TGTGCCAGCAGCCCCACGGTGGCAGGGTCATCCTCTGGAAACACCATATATTTT. This codes for CASSPTVAGSSSGNTIYF. Full variable domain (outside the CDR3, taken from reference TRBV7-7 and TRBJ1-3): GAGVSQSPRYKVTKRGQDVTLRCDPISSHATLYWYQQALGQGPEFLTYFNYEAQPDKSGLPSDRFSAERPEGSISTLTIQRTEQRDSAMYRCASSPTVAGSSSGNTIYFGEGSWLTVV.